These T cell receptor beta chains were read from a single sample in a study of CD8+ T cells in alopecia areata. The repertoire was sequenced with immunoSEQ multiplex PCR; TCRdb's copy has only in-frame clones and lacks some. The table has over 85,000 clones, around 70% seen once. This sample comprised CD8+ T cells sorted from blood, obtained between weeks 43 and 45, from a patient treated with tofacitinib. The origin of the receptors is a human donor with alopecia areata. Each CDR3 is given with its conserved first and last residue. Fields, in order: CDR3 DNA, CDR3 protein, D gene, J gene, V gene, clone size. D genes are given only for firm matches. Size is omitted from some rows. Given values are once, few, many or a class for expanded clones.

cdr3_nt: TGTGCCAGCTCGCCTAATAGGATCTCTGGGGCCAACGTCCTGACTTTC; cdr3_aa: CASSPNRISGANVLTF; d_call: -; j_call: TRBJ2-6; v_call: TRBV18; clone_size: -
cdr3_nt: TGTGCCATCAATGAGGGAAATGAGCAGTTCTTC; cdr3_aa: CAINEGNEQFF; d_call: -; j_call: TRBJ2-1; v_call: TRBV10-3; clone_size: -
cdr3_nt: TGTGCCAGCAGCGTAGGGGCAGAACGGGATACGCAGTATTTT; cdr3_aa: CASSVGAERDTQYF; d_call: -; j_call: TRBJ2-3; v_call: TRBV9; clone_size: -
cdr3_nt: TGTGCCAGCAGCTTAAGTTCAGGGATCGATGGCTACACCTTC; cdr3_aa: CASSLSSGIDGYTF; d_call: -; j_call: TRBJ1-2; v_call: TRBV7-9; clone_size: -
cdr3_nt: TGTGCCAGCAGCTTAGCTAACACCATATATTTT; cdr3_aa: CASSLANTIYF; d_call: -; j_call: TRBJ1-3; v_call: TRBV5-6; clone_size: few
cdr3_nt: TGTGCCAGCAGTTACTCCCAGGGGGCGCGGGGCTATGGCTACACCTTC; cdr3_aa: CASSYSQGARGYGYTF; d_call: TRBD1; j_call: TRBJ1-2; v_call: TRBV6-5; clone_size: -
cdr3_nt: TGTGCCAGCACCCGAATAGCGGGGGGCTACAATGAGCAGTTCTTC; cdr3_aa: CASTRIAGGYNEQFF; d_call: TRBD2; j_call: TRBJ2-1; v_call: TRBV6-5; clone_size: -
cdr3_nt: TGTGCCAGCAGCTTAAGAGGGGGGGCCACAGATACGCAGTATTTT; cdr3_aa: CASSLRGGATDTQYF; d_call: -; j_call: TRBJ2-3; v_call: TRBV7-3; clone_size: once
cdr3_nt: TGTGCCAGCAGACCTAACCTCCGACAGGGGATCTGGGATCAGCCCCAGCATTTT; cdr3_aa: CASRPNLRQGIWDQPQHF; d_call: TRBD1; j_call: TRBJ1-5; v_call: TRBV27; clone_size: -
cdr3_nt: TGCGCCAGCAGCTCAGATCCAGGGTATGAGCAGTTCTTC; cdr3_aa: CASSSDPGYEQFF; d_call: -; j_call: TRBJ2-1; v_call: TRBV4-3; clone_size: -
cdr3_nt: TGTGCCAGCAGTGACATAGAACCGGGGGTAACGGTGATTGGCAATCAGCCCCAGCATTTT; cdr3_aa: CASSDIEPGVTVIGNQPQHF; d_call: -; j_call: TRBJ1-5; v_call: TRBV6-4; clone_size: -
cdr3_nt: TGCAGTGCTAGACCTCTGGATACGCAGTATTTT; cdr3_aa: CSARPLDTQYF; d_call: -; j_call: TRBJ2-3; v_call: TRBV20-1; clone_size: -
cdr3_nt: TGTGCCAGCAGTCCGCAGGCCGAGGAGACCCAGTACTTC; cdr3_aa: CASSPQAEETQYF; d_call: -; j_call: TRBJ2-5; v_call: TRBV6-6; clone_size: few
cdr3_nt: TGCGCCAGCAGCCAAGACGGCTTAAATACGCAGTATTTT; cdr3_aa: CASSQDGLNTQYF; d_call: -; j_call: TRBJ2-3; v_call: TRBV4-3; clone_size: -
cdr3_nt: TGTGCCAGCAGCTTAGAGGGGGAGAGGTCCTACGAGCAGTACTTC; cdr3_aa: CASSLEGERSYEQYF; d_call: -; j_call: TRBJ2-7; v_call: TRBV13; clone_size: -
cdr3_nt: TGCAGCGTTGAAGATTGGGGACAGGGGCCGGAGGGCTACGAGCAGTACTTC; cdr3_aa: CSVEDWGQGPEGYEQYF; d_call: TRBD1; j_call: TRBJ2-7; v_call: TRBV29-1; clone_size: -
cdr3_nt: TGTGCCAGCCAAAAATGGAGCGGGGGACCTTACGAGCAGTACTTC; cdr3_aa: CASQKWSGGPYEQYF; d_call: TRBD2; j_call: TRBJ2-7; v_call: TRBV27; clone_size: -
cdr3_nt: TGTGCCAGCAGCCCCCCACACAATGAGCAGTTCTTC; cdr3_aa: CASSPPHNEQFF; d_call: -; j_call: TRBJ2-1; v_call: TRBV7-9; clone_size: -
cdr3_nt: TGTGCCAGCAGCGGAGACGGGGACGCTAACTATGGCTACACCTTC; cdr3_aa: CASSGDGDANYGYTF; d_call: -; j_call: TRBJ1-2; v_call: TRBV2; clone_size: -
cdr3_nt: TGTGCCAGCAGTTTATCAGCGGCCTACAATGAGCAGTTCTTC; cdr3_aa: CASSLSAAYNEQFF; d_call: -; j_call: TRBJ2-1; v_call: TRBV27; clone_size: -
cdr3_nt: TGTGCCAGCAGCTTTGTGGACAGTCGCCTCTTAGGGGGTGGCTACACCTTC; cdr3_aa: CASSFVDSRLLGGGYTF; d_call: -; j_call: TRBJ1-2; v_call: TRBV7-6; clone_size: -
cdr3_nt: TGTGCCAGCAGGGGATACGGCTCCGAGCAGTACTTC; cdr3_aa: CASRGYGSEQYF; d_call: -; j_call: TRBJ2-7; v_call: TRBV27; clone_size: -
cdr3_nt: TGTGCCAGCAGCTTGGGTAATTCACCCCTCCACTTT; cdr3_aa: CASSLGNSPLHF; d_call: -; j_call: TRBJ1-6; v_call: TRBV11-2; clone_size: once
cdr3_nt: TGCGCCAGCAGCGTCAGTGGAGCGCAATTAGGCTACACCTTC; cdr3_aa: CASSVSGAQLGYTF; d_call: -; j_call: TRBJ1-2; v_call: TRBV5-1; clone_size: -
cdr3_nt: TGTGCCAGCAGTGCGTCCCTCGAGACCGGGGAGCTGTTTTTT; cdr3_aa: CASSASLETGELFF; d_call: -; j_call: TRBJ2-2; v_call: TRBV27; clone_size: -